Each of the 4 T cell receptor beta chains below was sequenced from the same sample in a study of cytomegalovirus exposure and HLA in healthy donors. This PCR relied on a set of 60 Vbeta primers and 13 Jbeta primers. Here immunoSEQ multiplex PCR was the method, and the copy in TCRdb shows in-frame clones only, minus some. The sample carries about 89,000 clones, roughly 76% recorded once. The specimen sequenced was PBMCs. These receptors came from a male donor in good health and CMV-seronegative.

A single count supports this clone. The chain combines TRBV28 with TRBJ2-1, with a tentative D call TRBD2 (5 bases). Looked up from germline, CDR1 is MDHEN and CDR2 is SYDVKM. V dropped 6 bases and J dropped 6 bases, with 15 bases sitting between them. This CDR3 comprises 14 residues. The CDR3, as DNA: TGTGCCAGCAGCGCCCCGGGGTTCCCCAATGAGCAGTTCTTC. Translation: CASSAPGFPNEQFF.

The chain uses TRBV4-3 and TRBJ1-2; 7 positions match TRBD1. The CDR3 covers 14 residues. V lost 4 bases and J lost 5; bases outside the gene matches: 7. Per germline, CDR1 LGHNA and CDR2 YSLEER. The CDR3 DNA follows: TGCGCCAGCAGCCTGCAACAGGGGCAGTATGGCTACACCTTC. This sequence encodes CASSLQQGQYGYTF.

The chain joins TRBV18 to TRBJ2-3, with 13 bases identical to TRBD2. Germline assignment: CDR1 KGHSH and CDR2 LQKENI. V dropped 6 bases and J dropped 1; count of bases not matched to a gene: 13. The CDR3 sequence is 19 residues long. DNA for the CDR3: TGTGCCAGCTCCGTCCTACTAGCGGGGGGGCGATTGGGCACAGATACGCAGTATTTT. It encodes CASSVLLAGGRLGTDTQYF. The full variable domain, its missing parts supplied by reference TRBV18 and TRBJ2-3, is NAGVMQNPRHLVRRRGQEARLRCSPMKGHSHVYWYRQLPEEGLKFMVYLQKENIIDESGMPKERFSAEFPKEGPSILRIQQVVRGDSAAYFCASSVLLAGGRLGTDTQYFGPGTRLTVL.

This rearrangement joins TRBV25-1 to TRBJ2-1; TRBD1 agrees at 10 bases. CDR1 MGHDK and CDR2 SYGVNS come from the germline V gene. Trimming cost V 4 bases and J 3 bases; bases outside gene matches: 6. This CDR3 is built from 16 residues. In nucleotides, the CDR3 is TGTGCCAGCAGTGCTTCCCGGGACAGGGGCTACAATGAGCAGTTCTTC. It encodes CASSASRDRGYNEQFF. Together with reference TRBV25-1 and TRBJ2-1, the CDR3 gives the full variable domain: EADIYQTPRYLVIGTGKKITLECSQTMGHDKMYWYQQDPGMELHLIHYSYGVNSTEKGDLSSESTVSRIRTEHFPLTLESARPSHTSQYLCASSASRDRGYNEQFFGPGTRLTVL.